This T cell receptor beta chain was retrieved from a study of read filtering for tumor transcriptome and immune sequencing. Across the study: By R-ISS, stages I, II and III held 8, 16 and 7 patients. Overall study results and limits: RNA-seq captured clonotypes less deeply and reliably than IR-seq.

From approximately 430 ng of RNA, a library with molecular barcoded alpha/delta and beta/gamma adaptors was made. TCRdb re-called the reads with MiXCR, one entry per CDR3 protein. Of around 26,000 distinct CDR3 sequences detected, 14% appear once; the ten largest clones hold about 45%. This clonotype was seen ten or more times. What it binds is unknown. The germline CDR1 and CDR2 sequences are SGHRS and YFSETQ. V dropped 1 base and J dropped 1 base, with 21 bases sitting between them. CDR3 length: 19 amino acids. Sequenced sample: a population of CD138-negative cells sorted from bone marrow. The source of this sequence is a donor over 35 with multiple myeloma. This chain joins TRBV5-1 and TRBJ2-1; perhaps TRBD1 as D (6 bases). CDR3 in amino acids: CASSLLFGRRDNSYNEQFF. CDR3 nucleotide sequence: TGCGCCAGCAGCTTGTTATTCGGGCGTCGGGACAATTCCTACAATGAGCAGTTCTTC.